A selection of T cell receptor beta chains follows, all from one sample in a study of memory CD4+ T cells and cytomegalovirus serostatus. The data were produced by immunoSEQ multiplex PCR, yet TCRdb's version contains in-frame clones alone and is incomplete. Found here are some 45,000 clones, around four fifths of them singletons; the top ten hold more than 0.95%. The sample consisted of memory CD4+ T cells from blood. These receptors came from an adult in good health and CMV-seropositive. The CDR3 runs from the conserved cysteine through the conserved F or W. The order of the fields is V gene, clone size, J gene, D gene, CDR3 protein, CDR3 DNA. D genes are given only for firm matches. Some rows mark clone size as missing; the rest say once, few, many or name a class of expanded clone.

TRBV6-1	NA	TRBJ1-4	NA	CASLRQVNEKLFF	TGTGCCAGCCTTAGACAAGTTAATGAAAAACTGTTTTTT
TRBV18	NA	TRBJ2-7	NA	CASSPRRSSYEQYF	TGTGCCAGCTCACCACGCAGAAGCTCCTACGAGCAGTACTTC
TRBV5-6	NA	TRBJ2-3	NA	CASSRGGTDTQYF	TGTGCCAGCAGCCGAGGGGGCACAGATACGCAGTATTTT
TRBV7-8	NA	TRBJ1-1	NA	CASSLARILTEAFF	TGTGCCAGCAGCTTAGCCAGGATTCTCACTGAAGCTTTCTTT
TRBV7-2	NA	TRBJ2-7	NA	CASSLDRWSYEQYF	TGTGCCAGCAGCTTAGATCGCTGGTCCTACGAGCAGTACTTC
TRBV10-3	NA	TRBJ1-5	NA	CAISESRFQGENQPQHF	TGTGCCATCAGTGAGTCGAGGTTCCAGGGAGAGAATCAGCCCCAGCATTTT
TRBV19	NA	TRBJ2-1	TRBD2	CASTATGLAREQFF	TGTGCCAGTACCGCGACGGGACTAGCACGGGAGCAGTTCTTC
TRBV10-3	few	TRBJ2-7	TRBD1	CAISESLTGGRSYEQYF	TGTGCCATCAGTGAGTCACTGACAGGGGGACGCTCCTACGAGCAGTACTTC
TRBV6-4	NA	TRBJ2-1	TRBD2	CASSLSGGGYNEQFF	TGTGCCAGCAGTTTAAGCGGGGGCGGCTACAATGAGCAGTTCTTC
TRBV29-1	NA	TRBJ2-2	NA	CSVGRTGELFF	TGCAGCGTTGGGAGAACCGGGGAGCTGTTTTTT
TRBV10-3	NA	TRBJ2-7	TRBD1	CASSTGEEQYF	TGTGCCAGCTCGACAGGGGAGGAGCAGTACTTC
TRBV6-1	NA	TRBJ1-1	TRBD1	CASSPARDRKTFF	TGTGCCAGCAGCCCCGCCCGGGACAGAAAGACTTTCTTT
TRBV11-2	once	TRBJ1-2	NA	CASSPNTGNYGYTF	TGTGCCAGCAGCCCAAACACAGGGAACTATGGCTACACCTTC
TRBV29-1	few	TRBJ2-5	NA	CSPVVGGRVGETQYF	TGCAGCCCTGTGGTGGGCGGACGTGTTGGGGAGACCCAGTACTTC
TRBV5-4	NA	TRBJ2-1	TRBD1	CASSQPTGAGNEQFF	TGTGCCAGCAGCCAACCCACAGGGGCGGGCAATGAGCAGTTCTTC
TRBV5-4	NA	TRBJ1-2	NA	CASSSTLANYGYTF	TGTGCCAGCAGCTCGACCTTAGCTAACTATGGCTACACCTTC
TRBV10-3	NA	TRBJ1-1	TRBD1	CAIRDAQGRGPEAFF	TGTGCCATCAGGGACGCTCAGGGAAGGGGGCCTGAAGCTTTCTTT
TRBV11-2	NA	TRBJ2-5	NA	CASSFGETQYF	TGTGCCAGCAGCTTTGGAGAGACCCAGTACTTC
TRBV11-2	few	TRBJ2-4	NA	CASSLDPGDFPKNIQYF	TGTGCCAGCAGCTTAGACCCAGGGGACTTCCCCAAAAACATTCAGTACTTC
TRBV5-1	once	TRBJ1-2	NA	CASSLTGTNYGYTF	TGCGCCAGCAGCTTGACAGGGACGAACTATGGCTACACCTTC
TRBV7-3	NA	TRBJ2-3	TRBD1	CASSPGQGPDTQYF	TGTGCCAGCAGCCCCGGACAGGGCCCAGATACGCAGTATTTT
TRBV4-3	NA	TRBJ2-2	NA	CASSQDIWAGTANTGELFF	TGCGCCAGCAGCCAAGATATATGGGCGGGGACAGCGAACACCGGGGAGCTGTTTTTT
TRBV5-1	NA	TRBJ1-2	NA	CASSYGTGHLNFDYTF	TGCGCCAGCAGTTATGGGACGGGACACCTCAATTTTGACTACACCTTC
TRBV9	NA	TRBJ2-4	TRBD2	CASSPGTSGGEGAKNIQYF	TGTGCCAGCAGCCCCGGGACTAGCGGGGGGGAGGGGGCCAAAAACATTCAGTACTTC
TRBV5-4	NA	TRBJ2-7	NA	CASSFGEEQYF	TGTGCCAGCAGCTTTGGGGAAGAGCAGTACTTC
TRBV6-6	NA	TRBJ1-6	NA	CASSPRQASPLHF	TGTGCCAGCAGTCCTCGACAGGCTTCACCCCTCCACTTT
TRBV19	NA	TRBJ2-5	NA	CASSIAREQETQYF	TGTGCCAGTAGTATAGCTAGAGAACAAGAGACCCAGTACTTC
TRBV6-6	once	TRBJ1-1	TRBD1	CASCKPRGDRGNEAFF	TGTGCCAGCTGCAAGCCTCGCGGGGACAGGGGGAATGAAGCTTTCTTT
TRBV14	NA	TRBJ2-2	NA	CASSQALDSSNTGELFF	TGTGCCAGCAGCCAAGCTCTGGACAGCTCGAACACCGGGGAGCTGTTTTTT
TRBV4-1	NA	TRBJ2-5	NA	CASSHSAEVGETQYF	TGCGCCAGCAGCCATTCCGCAGAAGTAGGAGAGACCCAGTACTTC
TRBV27	NA	TRBJ2-3	NA	CASSFAGYQRDTQYF	TGTGCCAGCAGTTTCGCAGGGTATCAAAGGGATACGCAGTATTTT
TRBV5-1	NA	TRBJ2-5	NA	CASRAGSETQYF	TGCGCCAGCAGGGCAGGGTCGGAGACCCAGTACTTC
TRBV18	NA	TRBJ2-5	NA	CASSRQERETQYF	TGTGCCAGCTCACGGCAGGAACGGGAGACCCAGTACTTC
TRBV7-2	NA	TRBJ2-7	TRBD2	CASSPQRGSSYEQYF	TGTGCCAGCAGCCCTCAGCGGGGGAGCTCCTACGAGCAGTACTTC
TRBV4-1	NA	TRBJ1-1	NA	CASGQAEAFF	TGCGCCAGCGGGCAGGCTGAAGCTTTCTTT
TRBV5-1	NA	TRBJ1-1	NA	CASSLRPQTEDNTEAFF	TGCGCCAGCAGCTTGCGGCCACAGACGGAGGATAACACTGAAGCTTTCTTT
TRBV5-5	NA	TRBJ2-3	NA	CASSLDREDTQYF	TGTGCCAGCAGCTTGGACAGGGAGGATACGCAGTATTTT
TRBV4-1	NA	TRBJ1-4	TRBD1	CASSLDRGRGEDEKLFF	TGCGCCAGCAGCCTCGACAGGGGCCGGGGAGAGGATGAAAAACTGTTTTTT
TRBV18	NA	TRBJ2-2	TRBD1	CASSSDRADTGELFF	TGTGCCAGCTCATCGGACAGGGCAGACACCGGGGAGCTGTTTTTT
TRBV28	NA	TRBJ1-1	NA	CASSLFGTMVRNTEAFF	TGTGCCAGCAGTTTATTTGGGACAATGGTCCGAAACACTGAAGCTTTCTTT
TRBV7-2	NA	TRBJ2-1	NA	CASSLRQGGSYNEQFF	TGTGCCAGCAGCCTAAGACAGGGAGGGTCCTACAATGAGCAGTTCTTC
TRBV5-1	few	TRBJ2-3	NA	CASSLGAGADTQYF	TGCGCCAGCAGCTTAGGGGCCGGCGCAGATACGCAGTATTTT
TRBV10-3	once	TRBJ2-5	NA	CAILVGETQYF	TGTGCCATCTTGGTAGGAGAGACCCAGTACTTC
TRBV18	many	TRBJ1-1	NA	CASSQGMNTEAFF	TGTGCCAGCTCACAGGGGATGAACACTGAAGCTTTCTTT
TRBV5-1	medium-sized	TRBJ2-3	NA	CASSLAISDTQYF	TGCGCCAGCAGCTTGGCCATATCAGATACGCAGTATTTT
TRBV7-8	NA	TRBJ1-3	TRBD1	CASSPADRGQGNTIYF	TGTGCCAGCAGCCCGGCGGACAGGGGGCAGGGAAACACCATATATTTT
TRBV7-2	NA	TRBJ2-7	TRBD2	CASSLGGGETYEQYF	TGTGCCAGCAGCTTAGGGGGAGGGGAGACTTACGAGCAGTACTTC
TRBV5-4	NA	TRBJ1-1	NA	CASSPRQRQDRNTEAFF	TGTGCCAGCAGCCCTAGACAGCGACAGGACCGGAACACTGAAGCTTTCTTT